These T cell receptor beta chains were read from a single sample in a study of CD8 T cells in Susac syndrome. MiXCR, run by TCRdb on the immunoSEQ multiplex PCR reads, gives a single entry per CDR3 protein. The repertoire holds hundreds of thousands of distinct CDR3 sequences, roughly 81% seen once, with 0.11% in the top ten. Specimen: CD8+ T cells from PBMCs. The receptors here all came from a human donor with multiple sclerosis. Each CDR3 is given with its conserved first and last residue. A D gene is named only where the DNA matches it firmly. Rows may omit the clone size; those that give it use once, few, many or a size class.

CASSEDGLYEQYF TGTGCCAGCAGTGAGGACGGTCTCTACGAGCAGTACTTC TRBJ2-7 NA NA TRBV9
CASTPKGNKNTEAFF TGTGCCAGCACCCCCAAGGGGAACAAGAACACTGAAGCTTTCTTT TRBJ1-1 NA NA TRBV5-5
CASTGLAGPDTQYF TGTGCCAGTACCGGACTAGCGGGGCCAGATACGCAGTATTTT TRBJ2-3 NA TRBD2 TRBV19
CASSLASGRFQETQYF TGTGCCAGCAGTTTAGCGTCTGGACGATTCCAAGAGACCCAGTACTTC TRBJ2-5 NA NA TRBV12-3/TRBV12-4
CASSFLAAPGETQYF TGTGCCAGCAGTTTTTTAGCGGCCCCCGGGGAGACCCAGTACTTC TRBJ2-5 NA NA TRBV28
CASSFGPDTEAFF TGTGCCAGCAGTTTTGGGCCGGACACTGAAGCTTTCTTT TRBJ1-1 NA NA TRBV12-3/TRBV12-4
CASGLELDSDNEQFF TGTGCTAGTGGTTTGGAACTGGACAGCGACAATGAGCAGTTCTTC TRBJ2-1 NA NA TRBV12-5
CASSFNIPSVTSGRAYNEQFF TGTGCCAGCAGTTTCAATATACCGAGCGTGACTAGCGGGAGGGCCTACAATGAGCAGTTCTTC TRBJ2-1 NA TRBD2 TRBV27
CSVAQGFSGNQPQHF TGCAGCGTCGCCCAGGGGTTCTCGGGCAATCAGCCCCAGCATTTT TRBJ1-5 NA NA TRBV29-1
CASSHGNRGLEMYSYEQYF TGCGCCAGCAGCCATGGGAACAGGGGATTGGAGATGTACTCCTACGAGCAGTACTTC TRBJ2-7 NA TRBD1 TRBV5-1
CASSSGGSPVGYGYTF TGTGCCAGCAGCTCTGGGGGCAGTCCCGTTGGGTATGGCTACACCTTC TRBJ1-2 NA NA TRBV14
CSARDPGTSSYNEQFF TGCAGTGCTAGGGACCCCGGGACTAGCTCCTACAATGAGCAGTTCTTC TRBJ2-1 once TRBD2 TRBV20-1
CASSPAGGSPHEQYF TGTGCCAGCAGTCCTGCCGGGGGGAGTCCCCACGAGCAGTACTTC TRBJ2-7 NA TRBD2 TRBV12-3/TRBV12-4
CASSVNRGVGTEAFF TGCGCCAGCAGCGTAAACAGGGGAGTGGGCACTGAAGCTTTCTTT TRBJ1-1 NA TRBD1 TRBV5-1
CASRNERHTGELFF TGTGCCAGCAGAAATGAAAGGCACACCGGGGAGCTGTTTTTT TRBJ2-2 NA NA TRBV6-2/TRBV6-3
CASSQVGGTTTYEQYF TGTGCCAGCAGCCAAGTAGGAGGGACGACAACCTACGAGCAGTACTTC TRBJ2-7 NA NA TRBV3-1
CASSWTGTSGGGIYNEQFF TGTGCCAGCAGTTGGACCGGGACTAGCGGGGGGGGCATATACAATGAGCAGTTCTTC TRBJ2-1 NA TRBD2 TRBV6-5
CASSFNLRTSGRRDEQFF TGTGCCAGCAGCTTCAACCTGCGGACTAGCGGGAGACGTGATGAGCAGTTCTTC TRBJ2-1 NA TRBD2 TRBV2
CASTLAESTDTQYF TGTGCCAGCACCTTAGCGGAAAGCACAGATACGCAGTATTTT TRBJ2-3 NA NA TRBV27
CASSLGPRGLTNEQYF TGTGCCAGCAGCTTAGGACCCAGGGGACTTACCAACGAGCAGTACTTC TRBJ2-7 once NA TRBV7-9
CASSQGHAAEAFF TGCGCCAGCAGCCAAGGACATGCGGCTGAAGCTTTCTTT TRBJ1-1 NA NA TRBV4-1
CSARDSWSSYNSPLHF TGCAGTGCTAGAGATTCTTGGAGCTCCTATAATTCACCCCTCCACTTT TRBJ1-6 NA NA TRBV20-1
CASSLLRGRGANVLTF TGTGCCAGCAGTTTATTGAGGGGGCGAGGGGCCAACGTCCTGACTTTC TRBJ2-6 NA TRBD1 TRBV27
CARTSTSGRGVEQFF TGTGCCCGAACGTCGACTAGCGGGAGGGGGGTGGAGCAGTTCTTC TRBJ2-1 once TRBD2 TRBV30
CASSWSPREMDTQYF TGTGCCAGCAGCTGGTCCCCCCGGGAAATGGATACGCAGTATTTT TRBJ2-3 once NA TRBV11-2
CATSDPQGLETQYF TGTGCCACCAGTGACCCTCAGGGTCTCGAGACCCAGTACTTC TRBJ2-5 NA NA TRBV24-1
CASSAEPGGVYNEQFF TGTGCCAGCAGCGCTGAACCCGGGGGTGTCTACAATGAGCAGTTCTTC TRBJ2-1 NA NA TRBV9
CASSDRAVGNTIYF TGTGCCAGCAGTGACCGGGCGGTAGGAAACACCATATATTTT TRBJ1-3 NA NA TRBV2
CSARDRDEQYF TGCAGTGCTAGAGACAGGGACGAGCAGTACTTC TRBJ2-7 once NA TRBV20-1
CASSYSSRLATTDEQFF TGTGCCAGCAGTTACTCGAGTCGTCTAGCCACAACCGATGAGCAGTTCTTC TRBJ2-1 NA NA TRBV6-5
CASSEYNEKLFF TGTGCCAGCAGCGAGTATAATGAAAAACTGTTTTTT TRBJ1-4 NA NA TRBV6-1
CASSLVRGEAFF TGTGCCAGCAGCTTGGTTCGAGGTGAAGCTTTCTTT TRBJ1-1 few NA TRBV5-6
CASSLRKGLFEAFF TGTGCCAGCAGTTTACGTAAGGGCCTATTTGAAGCTTTCTTT TRBJ1-1 few NA TRBV12-3/TRBV12-4
CASSDWTRNEQYF TGTGCCAGCAGCGACTGGACTAGGAACGAGCAGTACTTC TRBJ2-7 NA TRBD2 TRBV13
CAWRRTSDSYEQYF TGTGCCTGGAGGAGGACTAGCGACTCCTACGAGCAGTACTTC TRBJ2-7 NA TRBD2 TRBV30
CASSLMEQGPYEQYF TGTGCCAGCAGTTTAATGGAGCAGGGCCCCTACGAGCAGTACTTC TRBJ2-7 NA NA TRBV12-3/TRBV12-4
CASGQGRAYEQYF TGTGCCAGCGGACAGGGTCGGGCCTACGAGCAGTACTTC TRBJ2-7 NA TRBD1 TRBV11-2
CASSSGSLEETQYF TGTGCCAGCAGCTCGGGTTCACTAGAAGAGACCCAGTACTTC TRBJ2-5 NA NA TRBV25-1
CASSFVGYQETQYF TGTGCCAGCAGTTTTGTCGGGTACCAAGAGACCCAGTACTTC TRBJ2-5 NA NA TRBV28
CASSARGLSYEQYF TGTGCCAGCAGTGCCCGGGGACTTTCCTACGAGCAGTACTTC TRBJ2-7 few NA TRBV28
CASSSGLTSYEQYF TGTGCCAGTAGTTCGGGACTCACATCCTACGAGCAGTACTTC TRBJ2-7 NA NA TRBV19
CASSQLAGSYEQYF TGTGCCAGCAGCCAACTAGCGGGGTCATACGAGCAGTACTTC TRBJ2-7 NA TRBD2 TRBV14
CATSGTSGQETQYF TGTGCCACCAGCGGGACTAGCGGACAAGAGACCCAGTACTTC TRBJ2-5 NA TRBD2 TRBV15
CASSLVEGLVVPYNEQFF TGTGCCAGCAGCTTAGTCGAGGGACTAGTTGTTCCCTACAATGAGCAGTTCTTC TRBJ2-1 NA TRBD2 TRBV7-9
CASSFGQNYEQYF TGTGCCAGCAGTTTCGGTCAGAACTACGAGCAGTACTTC TRBJ2-7 NA NA TRBV27
CASMTGAGELFF TGTGCCAGCATGACAGGGGCCGGGGAGCTGTTTTTT TRBJ2-2 NA TRBD1 TRBV27
CASSPRIGGNQPQHF TGTGCCAGCAGTCCTCGGATAGGTGGCAATCAGCCCCAGCATTTT TRBJ1-5 NA NA TRBV12-3/TRBV12-4